A selection of T cell receptor beta chains follows, all from one sample in a study of blood T cell repertoires in COVID-19. Libraries were prepared by immunoSEQ multiplex PCR; TCRdb keeps only in-frame clonotypes and omits some of them. The sample includes some 240,000 clones, 70% to 85% seen only once; the top ten take around 9.6%. The specimen was peripheral blood. The receptors originated from a woman of 80 years or more with acute or convalescent COVID-19. Both conserved end residues are part of each CDR3. The order of the fields is J gene, V gene, D gene, clone size, CDR3 DNA, CDR3 protein. A D gene is named only where the DNA matches it firmly. Not every row has a clone size; where given, it reads once, few, many or a size class.

>TRBJ2-1|TRBV11-2|TRBD2|-
TGTGCCACCGGGGGGGGGTACAATGAGCAGTTCTTC
CATGGGYNEQFF
>TRBJ1-5|TRBV5-1|TRBD1|once
TGCGCCAGCGGGACAGGGCCGAATCAGCCCCAGCATTTT
CASGTGPNQPQHF
>TRBJ1-2|TRBV28|-|once
TGTGCCAGCACCCCCGGGGGGGGCACCTATGGCTACACCTTC
CASTPGGGTYGYTF
>TRBJ1-2|TRBV7-9|TRBD1|-
TGTGCCAGCAGCTTACTAGGGGGCAGCTATGGCTACACCTTC
CASSLLGGSYGYTF
>TRBJ2-7|TRBV5-5|TRBD1|-
TGTGCCAGCAGCTTGATCGGACAGGCCGCCTACGAGCAGTACTTC
CASSLIGQAAYEQYF
>TRBJ2-4|TRBV14|TRBD1|once
TGTGCCAGCAGCCCTACAGGGGGGATTCTGTACTTC
CASSPTGGILYF
>TRBJ1-2|TRBV10-3|TRBD1|-
TGTGCCATCAGTGAGGTAGGGGGCGACTATGGCTACACCTTC
CAISEVGGDYGYTF
>TRBJ2-1|TRBV11-3|TRBD1|-
TGTGCCAGCAGCCGGACAGGGAGCTCCTACAATGAGCAGTTCTTC
CASSRTGSSYNEQFF
>TRBJ1-6|TRBV28|TRBD1|-
TGTGCCACAGGGGGTGGGTTGGGTTCACCCCTCCACTTT
CATGGGLGSPLHF
>TRBJ2-7|TRBV6-5|TRBD1|-
TGTGCCAGCAGATGGCAGGGGGTAGGGTCCTACGAGCAGTACTTC
CASRWQGVGSYEQYF
>TRBJ1-2|TRBV2|TRBD1|-
TGTGCCAGCAGTAGAGGGACAGGGGGCCACGGCTATGGCTACACCTTC
CASSRGTGGHGYGYTF
>TRBJ2-3|TRBV2|TRBD2|-
TGTGCCAGCACCCAAGGTATACTAGCGGGTTACGCTAGCACAGATACGCAGTATTTT
CASTQGILAGYASTDTQYF
>TRBJ2-5|TRBV5-8|TRBD2|-
TGTGCCAGCAGCCTGGGACTAGCGGGGGGGACTTCAGAGACCCAGTACTTC
CASSLGLAGGTSETQYF
>TRBJ1-1|TRBV3-1/TRBV3-2|-|once
TGTGCCAGCAGCCAAGAGTCCGTCACGGGGAACACTGAAGCTTTCTTT
CASSQESVTGNTEAFF
>TRBJ2-7|TRBV11-1|-|few
TGTGCCAGCGGGTGGAGTCCCTCCTACGAGCAGTACTTC
CASGWSPSYEQYF
>TRBJ2-3|TRBV5-1|TRBD1|once
TGCGCCAGCAGCCTGCTGACAGGGGCTAGCACAGATACGCAGTATTTT
CASSLLTGASTDTQYF
>TRBJ2-3|TRBV28|TRBD2|few
TGTGCCAGCAGTTGGGGGGGAACAGATACGCAGTATTTT
CASSWGGTDTQYF
>TRBJ2-7|TRBV2|TRBD1|-
TGTGCCAGCAGTTTGGACAGGGGCGAGCAGTACTTC
CASSLDRGEQYF
>TRBJ2-7|TRBV19|-|-
TGTGCCAGTAGTATGGGGGCAGGTAGGTCCTACGAGCAGTACTTC
CASSMGAGRSYEQYF
>TRBJ2-2|TRBV19|-|once
TGTGCCAGTAGTATTCCCCTTTCCGGGGAGCTGTTTTTT
CASSIPLSGELFF
>TRBJ1-6|TRBV15|-|-
TGTGCCACCAGCAGAGATGTAGGGGTTGGGTCACCCCTCCACTTT
CATSRDVGVGSPLHF
>TRBJ1-5|TRBV19|TRBD1|once
TGTGCCAGTAATCCGGGACAGGGTCATCAGCCCCAGCATTTT
CASNPGQGHQPQHF
>TRBJ1-2|TRBV6-5|-|-
TGTGCCAGCAGTCTCGAGGGAGGCAACTATGGCTACACCTTC
CASSLEGGNYGYTF
>TRBJ1-2|TRBV2|-|-
TGTGCCAGCAGTCCGACAGCTCCTGTCTATGGCTACACCTTC
CASSPTAPVYGYTF
>TRBJ2-3|TRBV12-5|-|-
TGTGCTAGTGGTTCAGGCGGGGAAATCACAGATACGCAGTATTTT
CASGSGGEITDTQYF
>TRBJ1-5|TRBV18|-|-
TGTGCCAGCTCACCACAGGGGATCAATCAGCCCCAGCATTTT
CASSPQGINQPQHF
>TRBJ1-1|TRBV2|-|-
TGTGCCAGCAGTGAAGCAGGGGTGAACACTGAAGCTTTCTTT
CASSEAGVNTEAFF
>TRBJ2-3|TRBV10-2|-|-
TGCGCCAGCAGTGCTGGGGGCCTTGGGTCAGATACGCAGTATTTT
CASSAGGLGSDTQYF
>TRBJ1-5|TRBV29-1|-|-
TGCAGCGTTGCGGAGGGGTCGGAGCCCCAGCATTTT
CSVAEGSEPQHF
>TRBJ2-1|TRBV7-2|TRBD2|-
TGTGCCAGCAGCCTCAGAAACGGGAGGTCCTACAATGAGCAGTTCTTC
CASSLRNGRSYNEQFF
>TRBJ2-2|TRBV11-2|-|few
TGTGCCAGCAGCTTAAGGAGGGAAGGGGCCGGGGAGCTGTTTTTT
CASSLRREGAGELFF
>TRBJ2-5|TRBV5-1|-|-
TGCGCCAGCAGCGTAACTAGTACCCTGGAGACCCAGTACTTC
CASSVTSTLETQYF
>TRBJ1-2|TRBV5-1|-|-
TGCGCCAGCACGAATACCGGCGGCTATGGCTACACCTTC
CASTNTGGYGYTF
>TRBJ2-1|TRBV2|-|-
TGTGCCAGCAGTCCCAGGGGCGGCTCCTACAATGAGCAGTTCTTC
CASSPRGGSYNEQFF
>TRBJ2-5|TRBV27|TRBD2|-
TGTGCCAGCAGTCGGAGCGGGGGGAGATCGGTTTTAGAGACCCAGTACTTC
CASSRSGGRSVLETQYF
>TRBJ1-2|TRBV19|-|-
TGTGCCAGTAGTATAGTCGCCGGGGGGCGTCTTCCTGGCTACACCTTC
CASSIVAGGRLPGYTF
>TRBJ1-2|TRBV7-9|-|-
TGTGCCAGCAGCGAGTATAGAGGACGGGGAACCTATGGCTACACCTTC
CASSEYRGRGTYGYTF
>TRBJ2-5|TRBV4-1|-|-
TGCGCCAGCAGCCAATTACTGGACAGACTATCCCAAGAGACCCAGTACTTC
CASSQLLDRLSQETQYF
>TRBJ2-7|TRBV6-5|-|-
TGTGCCAGCAGTCCGACAGGCTCCAACTACGAGCAGTACTTC
CASSPTGSNYEQYF
>TRBJ2-5|TRBV11-2|-|-
TGTGCCAGCAGCCCCCAGTACCAAGAGACCCAGTACTTC
CASSPQYQETQYF
>TRBJ1-4|TRBV10-2|TRBD1|once
TGCGCCAGCAGTGAAGGGACAGGGGAGGGAAAACTGTTTTTT
CASSEGTGEGKLFF
>TRBJ1-1|TRBV2|-|-
TGTGCCAGCAGTGCCAGCGCGGGGGGGTTGGGCACTGAAGCTTTCTTT
CASSASAGGLGTEAFF
>TRBJ2-7|TRBV6-6|TRBD1|-
TGTGCCAGCAGGGGCAGGACAGGGACCTACGAGCAGTACTTC
CASRGRTGTYEQYF
>TRBJ1-2|TRBV5-6|-|-
TGTGCCAGCAGCTTGGTCCCGGGAGAGAACTATGGCTACACCTTC
CASSLVPGENYGYTF
>TRBJ2-1|TRBV30|-|-
TGTGCCTGGAGAGGATTCGGGAAGGAGTTCTTC
CAWRGFGKEFF
>TRBJ2-7|TRBV18|TRBD1|-
TGCGCCAGCTCACCACGGCAGGGGGACGAGCAGTACTTC
CASSPRQGDEQYF
>TRBJ1-1|TRBV28|-|-
TGTGCCAGCAGTTTTAGGGGAAGGTATGGTGAAGCTTTCTTT
CASSFRGRYGEAFF
>TRBJ2-3|TRBV10-3|-|-
TGTGCCATCAGTGCAGGGGAACTTAGCACAGATACGCAGTATTTT
CAISAGELSTDTQYF
>TRBJ2-7|TRBV27|-|-
TGTGCCAGCAGTTTAGGGCCCCTGACAGGCCCCTACGAGCAGTACTTC
CASSLGPLTGPYEQYF
>TRBJ2-1|TRBV4-1|-|once
TGCGCCAGCAGCCAAGATGCCTTTCCGAGCTCCTACAATGAGCAGTTCTTC
CASSQDAFPSSYNEQFF
>TRBJ2-1|TRBV7-2|TRBD2|-
TGTGCCAGCAGCTTAGTGGCGACTAGCGGGGATGAGCAGTTCTTC
CASSLVATSGDEQFF
>TRBJ1-5|TRBV28|TRBD1|-
TGTGCCAGCAGACCGGGACAGGGTTATCAGCCCCAGCATTTT
CASRPGQGYQPQHF
>TRBJ1-1|TRBV5-5|-|-
TGTGCCAGCAGCTTTGGTGCCGGGGGCACTGAAGCTTTCTTT
CASSFGAGGTEAFF